The 12 T cell receptor beta chains below were found in one sample sequenced in a study of shared clonotypes between healthy human individuals. The method was immunoSEQ multiplex PCR; TCRdb's version includes in-frame clones alone and lacks a portion of them. Found here are a few million clones, over 85% of them singletons; the top ten hold about 0.39%. The sequencing input was naive CD4+ T cells from PBMCs. Specified subset: CD45RA+ positively selected. The receptors here all came from a young man in good health. Some clones in this sample may be carry-over from other donors' samples.

In nucleotides, the CDR3 is TGCGCCAGCAGCTCCGGACCCACAGAGGACGATACGCAGTATTTT. It yields the protein CASSSGPTEDDTQYF. This sequence joins TRBV5-1 and TRBJ2-3, with D unresolved. V was clipped by 3 bases and J by 6 bases, with 17 bases between them. Germline CDR1 reads SGHRS; CDR2 reads YFSETQ. CDR3 length: 15 amino acids. The whole variable domain, filled in from reference TRBV5-1 and TRBJ2-3, reads KAGVTQTPRYLIKTRGQQVTLSCSPISGHRSVSWYQQTPGQGLQFLFEYFSETQRNKGNFPGRFSGRQFSNSRSEMNVSTLELGDSALYLCASSSGPTEDDTQYFGPGTRLTVL.

For this clone: Other nucleotide sequences from this sample produce the same CDR3. The chain carries TRBV18 and TRBJ2-7, with 8 bases aligning to TRBD1. Looked up from germline, CDR1 is KGHSH and CDR2 is LQKENI. The CDR3 is 13 residues long. V shed 5 bases, J shed 2 bases, and the junction held 2 bases outside the gene matches. The CDR3 sequence is CASSGQGTYEQYF. The DNA for the CDR3 is TGTGCCAGCTCAGGACAGGGAACCTACGAGCAGTACTTC.

Notes on this clone: The sample holds other DNA sequences that translate to the same CDR3. The CDR3 region has the DNA TGTGCCAGCAGCTTCACGGGTACCGGGGAGCTGTTTTTT. As protein: CASSFTGTGELFF. The chain combines TRBV7-6 with TRBJ2-2; D gene unclear. V lost 3 bases to trimming and J lost 5 bases, with 7 bases between them. The CDR3 is 13 residues long. Germline CDR1 reads SGHVS; CDR2 reads FNYEAQ.

This clone has only one observation. Other DNA sequences from this sample encode an identical CDR3 as well. V and J are TRBV5-1 and TRBJ2-7; 8 positions match TRBD2. The J segment lost 1 base and the V segment lost 2 bases, leaving 2 bases of the junction unmatched. The germline gives CDR1 SGHRS, CDR2 YFSETQ. The CDR3 is made up of 14 amino acids. In nucleotides, the CDR3 is TGCGCCAGCAGCTTACCGGGAGGGTCCTACGAGCAGTACTTC. It specifies CASSLPGGSYEQYF.

The CDR3 is CASSNRQLGGETQYF. In DNA, the CDR3 is TGTGCCAGCAGCAACCGACAGCTTGGAGGAGAGACCCAGTACTTC. The V call is TRBV25-1, the J call TRBJ2-5, with D possibly called TRBD1 or TRBD2 (5 bases each). CDR1 is MGHDK, CDR2 SYGVNS, per germline. CDR3 length: 15 amino acids. The V end was cut by 6 bases, the J end by 4 bases, with 18 bases between.

This clone was detected once. This chain uses TRBV11-2 with TRBJ2-2, with TRBD1 matching 7 bases. V was pared by 5 bases and J by 3 bases, with 6 bases of the junction left unmatched. The germline CDR1 and CDR2 sequences are SGHAT and FQNNGV. This CDR3 has 15 amino acids. CDR3 sequence reads: CASSDRDSYTGELFF. CDR3 nucleotide sequence: TGTGCCAGCAGCGATCGGGACAGCTACACCGGGGAGCTGTTTTTT.

This clone showed up just a few times. V and J are TRBV5-1 and TRBJ1-1, with TRBD1 identical over 8 bases. Trimming took 4 bases from V and 7 from J; bases not matched to a gene: 3. This CDR3 comprises 12 residues. Germline V lookup: CDR1 SGHRS, CDR2 YFSETQ. The CDR3 bases are TGCGCCAGCAGCATAGGACAGGGTGAAGCTTTCTTT. Its protein product is CASSIGQGEAFF.

The chain couples TRBV27 to TRBJ2-5; tentatively, D is TRBD1 or TRBD2 (6 bases each). From germline, CDR1 is MNHEY and CDR2 SMNVEV (reference sequence). The CDR3 sequence is 18 residues long. Trimming stripped 7 bases from V and 0 bases from J, with 24 bases between. This CDR3 reads CASKRRDKEIGNQETQYF. As DNA, the CDR3 is TGTGCCAGCAAAAGGCGGGACAAAGAGATCGGCAACCAAGAGACCCAGTACTTC.

The V gene is TRBV14, the J gene TRBJ2-7, with D hard to call. Germline V CDR1 and CDR2: SGHDN, FVKESK. The ends were cut back, 0 bases at V and 0 bases at J, with 9 bases in the middle. The length of the CDR3 is 15 residues. CDR3 in DNA: TGTGCCAGCAGCCAAGAACCGGTATTCTCCTACGAGCAGTACTTC. Protein: CASSQEPVFSYEQYF.

V and J are TRBV28 and TRBJ2-7; 10 bases match TRBD1. The CDR3 spans 14 residues. Germline lookup yields CDR1 MDHEN and CDR2 SYDVKM. V dropped 4 bases and J dropped 6; count of bases not matched to a gene: 6. The CDR3, as DNA: TGTGCCAGCAGTTCGACAGGGGGCGGGTCCGAGCAGTACTTC. As protein: CASSSTGGGSEQYF.

For the CDR3, the DNA is TGCGCCAGCAGCCGGCAGGGGGCCGCTTTCTTT. Translating it yields CASSRQGAAFF. The chain recombines TRBV4-1 with TRBJ1-1; TRBD1 matches at 8 bases. Trimming at V came to 4 bases and at J to 11 bases, leaving 3 bases not matched to a gene. Germline CDR1 MGHRA, CDR2 YSYEKL. The CDR3 is 11 amino acids.

V and J are TRBV7-2 and TRBJ2-3, with 8 bases lining up with TRBD1. Germline CDR1 SGHTA, CDR2 FQGNSA. CDR3 length equals 15 residues. V was clipped by 6 bases and J by 2 bases; unmatched bases: 7. The CDR3 DNA sequence: TGTGCCAGCAGGGGGACAGGATTCTCCACAGATACGCAGTATTTT. It encodes CASRGTGFSTDTQYF.